This T cell receptor beta chain derives from a study of cytomegalovirus exposure and HLA in healthy donors (TCRdb year 2017). Regarding the complete study: According to a later analysis, one platform produced both the 100 to 150 validation repertoires and the 550 to 800 repertoires of the first cohort. In addition to the first cohort of 666 subjects, a separate validation cohort of 130 or so different subjects was used. High-throughput TCR immunosequencing, statistical association of individual TCRs with disease status, and machine learning were combined to predict cytomegalovirus infection status. The study aimed to test whether signatures of past pathogen exposure could be identified by cataloging public T cell receptors.

The donors were included in the validation cohort of 120 subjects, a group kept apart from the roughly 690-subject first cohort. Results and caveats for the whole study, not just this receptor: A later analysis lacked HLA typing for the validation cohort, so it scored co-occurrence in that cohort across all 120 repertoires. Subsequent analysis determined that TCRs grouped into clusters in the first cohort also showed a tendency toward co-occurrence across the roughly 110 validation repertoires, and approximately 94% of cluster scores exceeded 0. While some public TCRs were present in many individuals, most TCR sequences turned up only very rarely across donors. In the study, 164 TCR beta chains were listed as associated with cytomegalovirus. Three of the identified cytomegalovirus-associated TCR beta chains were confirmed in vitro to be specific for cytomegalovirus antigens. The classifier was reported to diagnose cytomegalovirus status with high specificity and sensitivity in both the original and validation cohorts. It was suggested by the authors that the approach could potentially be generalized to other disease states and immunological phenotypes.

Note on this clone: The specificity of this receptor is unknown. No much larger clone exists at a distance of one base, and base qualities are not known.

Receptor amplification or capture employed the immunoSEQ multiplex PCR assay. Per the original workflow: A statistical classification framework was built for diagnosing cytomegalovirus status from the catalog of TCR beta chain sequences. TCRdb took this table from immuneACCESS and kept in-frame rearrangements with V and J called. Such tables lack part of the clones; where checked against another copy, unresolved V genes explain under half of the gap, and the rest is unexplained. The V and J calls and clone size were taken over from that table, and D and trimming were inferred from the DNA. The sample data list around 120,000 clones, and around 86% of these were observed just once. Approximately 4.9% of the sample rests with the top ten. There are 15 amino acids in the CDR3, from cysteine to phenylalanine inclusive. CDR3 DNA is the only sequence kept; it has 45 bases, read in frame from the first base. V drops 1 base and J drops 0 bases, leaving 10 bases in between. CDR1 and CDR2, looked up from the germline V gene (reference sequence), are SEHNR and FQNEAQ.

The sequenced sample consisted of PBMCs. The chain uses TRBV7-9 and TRBJ2-7; the D gene lacks a confident call. The clonotype comes from a man between 18 and 35 years old in good health and CMV-seronegative. For the CDR3, the sequence is CASSLGPTGSYEQYF. The sequenced DNA: TGTGCCAGCAGCTTAGGACCCACGGGCTCCTACGAGCAGTACTTC.